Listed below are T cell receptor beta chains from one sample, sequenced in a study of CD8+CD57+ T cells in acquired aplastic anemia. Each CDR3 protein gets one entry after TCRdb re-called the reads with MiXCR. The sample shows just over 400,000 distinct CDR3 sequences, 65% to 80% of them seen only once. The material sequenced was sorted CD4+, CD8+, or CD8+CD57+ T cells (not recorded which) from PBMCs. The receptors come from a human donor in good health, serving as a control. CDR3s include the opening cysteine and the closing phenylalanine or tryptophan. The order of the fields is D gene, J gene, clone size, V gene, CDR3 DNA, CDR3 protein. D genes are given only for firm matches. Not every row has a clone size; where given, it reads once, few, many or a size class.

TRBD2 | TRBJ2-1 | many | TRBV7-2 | TGTGCCAGCAGGCCAACTAGCGGGGGGTCCTACAATGAGCAGTTCTTC | CASRPTSGGSYNEQFF
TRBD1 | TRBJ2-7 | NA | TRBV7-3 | TGTGCCAGCAGCTCCTGGACAGGGGGCACCTACGAGCAGTACTTC | CASSSWTGGTYEQYF
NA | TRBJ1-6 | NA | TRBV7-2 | TGTGCCAGCAGCCTGGATCCCTTCAACACTGAAGCTTTCCTCCACTTT | CASSLDPFNTEAFLHF
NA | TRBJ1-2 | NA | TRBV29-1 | TGCAGCGGCAGCGGCCTCTATGGCTACACCTTC | CSGSGLYGYTF
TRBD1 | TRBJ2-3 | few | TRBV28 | TGTGCCAGCAGCAGGGGACAGGAACGAGATACGCAGTATTTT | CASSRGQERDTQYF
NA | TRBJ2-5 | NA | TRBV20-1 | TGCAGTGCTAGAAAACCTACAGTCTACACCCAGTACTTC | CSARKPTVYTQYF
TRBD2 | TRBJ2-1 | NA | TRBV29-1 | TGCAGCGTTGAGGCTCCTAGCGGGAGGGCAAGGAATGAGCAGTTCTTC | CSVEAPSGRARNEQFF
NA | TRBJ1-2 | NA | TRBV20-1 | TGCAGTGCAAGTTCTTGGACTGATCGGATGGGGACCTTC | CSASSWTDRMGTF
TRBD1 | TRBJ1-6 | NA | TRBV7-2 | TGTGCCAGCAGCCGGGACAGGGGTTACGAGCAGTACTTCTTT | CASSRDRGYEQYFF
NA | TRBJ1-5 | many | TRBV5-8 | TGTGCCAGCAGCTTGGTGCGAGACAATCAGCCCCAGCATTTT | CASSLVRDNQPQHF
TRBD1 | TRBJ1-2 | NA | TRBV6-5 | TGTGCCAGCAGTTACTCTTCAGGACAGGGAGGCTACACCTTC | CASSYSSGQGGYTF
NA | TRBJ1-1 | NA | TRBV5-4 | TGTGCCAGCAGCTTGGGACCTCCGGGGGGCTACACTGAAGCTTTCTTT | CASSLGPPGGYTEAFF
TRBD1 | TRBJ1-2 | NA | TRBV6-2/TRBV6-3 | TGTGCCAGCAGTGACAGGGGGGCAGTTAACTATGGCTACACCTTC | CASSDRGAVNYGYTF
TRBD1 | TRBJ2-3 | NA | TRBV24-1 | TGTGCCACCAGTGATGCCCGGACAGGGGGCGATACGCAGTATTTT | CATSDARTGGDTQYF
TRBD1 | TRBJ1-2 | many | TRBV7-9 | TGTGCCAGCAGTCGACAGGGCGAAGTCTATGGCTACACCTTC | CASSRQGEVYGYTF
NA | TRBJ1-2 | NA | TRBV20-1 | TGCAGTGCTGATATAGGACGGGGGAGCAATGGCTACACCTTC | CSADIGRGSNGYTF
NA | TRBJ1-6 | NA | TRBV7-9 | TGTGCCAGCAGCTTGGCGAGTAGCGGTAATTCACCCCTCCACTTT | CASSLASSGNSPLHF
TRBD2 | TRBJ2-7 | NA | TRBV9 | TGTGCCAGCAGCCACCTCCAGCGGGGGGAGTATGGCTTC | CASSHLQRGEYGF
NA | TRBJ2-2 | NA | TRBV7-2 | TGTGCCAGCAGCTATACCGGGGACCGCAGCACCGGGGAGCTGTTTTTT | CASSYTGDRSTGELFF
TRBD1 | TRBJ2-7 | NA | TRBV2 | TGTGCCAGCAGGGGGGACAGGGCCTACGAGCAGTACTTC | CASRGDRAYEQYF
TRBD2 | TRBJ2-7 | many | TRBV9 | TGTGCCAGCACCAGGGATTCGACTAGCGGGGTCGAGCAGTACTTC | CASTRDSTSGVEQYF
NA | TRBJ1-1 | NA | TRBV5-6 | TGTGCCAGCAGCTTTTTGACAGGAATGAACACTGAAGCTTTCTTT | CASSFLTGMNTEAFF
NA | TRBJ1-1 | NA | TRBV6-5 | TGTGCCAGCAGGGGAGCGGGGAGGACTGAAGCTTTCTTT | CASRGAGRTEAFF
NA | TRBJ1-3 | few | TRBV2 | TGTGCCAGCAGTGAATCTACAGCTGGAAACACCATATATTTT | CASSESTAGNTIYF
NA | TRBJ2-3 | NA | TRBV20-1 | TGCAGTGCTAGTAACGGGTCCGGGGATACGCAGTATTTT | CSASNGSGDTQYF
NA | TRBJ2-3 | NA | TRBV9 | TGTGCCAGCAGCTTAAGGGGCAAGAATACCAAGTATTTT | CASSLRGKNTKYF
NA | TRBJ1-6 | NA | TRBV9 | TGTGCCAGCAGCGTAGACCCTAGCACAGAAACCCACCACTTT | CASSVDPSTETHHF
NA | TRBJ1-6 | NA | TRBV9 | TGTGCCAGCAGCGTCGCTACGACGGGTGGCTACACCTTCCACTTT | CASSVATTGGYTFHF
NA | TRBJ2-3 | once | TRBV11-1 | TGTGCCAGCAGCTTTTACCGGGGGCGAACAGATACGCAGTATTTT | CASSFYRGRTDTQYF
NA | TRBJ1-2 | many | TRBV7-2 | TGTGCCAGCAGCTTAGCAGGGGAGTATGGCTACACCTTC | CASSLAGEYGYTF
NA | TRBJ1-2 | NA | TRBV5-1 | TGCGCCAGCAGCTACACAGATACGCAGTACTACACCTTC | CASSYTDTQYYTF
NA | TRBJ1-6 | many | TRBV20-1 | TGCAGTGCAAGTCTTGGGGTTCTGGGGCGTTCACCCCTCCACTTT | CSASLGVLGRSPLHF
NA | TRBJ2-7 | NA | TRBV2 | TGTGCCAGCGGCCTAGTAACGTACGAGCAGTACTTC | CASGLVTYEQYF
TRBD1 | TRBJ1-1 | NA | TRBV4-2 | TGTGCCAGCAGCCTTACAGGGGGCGGGATGAACACTGAAGCTTTCTTT | CASSLTGGGMNTEAFF
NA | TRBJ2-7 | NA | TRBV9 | TGTGCCAGCAGTCGGGACCCCAACTATGGCTACACCTTGCAGTACTTC | CASSRDPNYGYTLQYF
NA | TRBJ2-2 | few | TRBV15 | TGTGCCACCAGCAGACCCCGACAGGTTCAAACCGGGGAGCTGTTTTTT | CATSRPRQVQTGELFF
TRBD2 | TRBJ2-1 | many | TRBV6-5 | TGTGCCAGCAGTACGAGACTAGCGGTATTAGGTGAGCAGTTCTTC | CASSTRLAVLGEQFF
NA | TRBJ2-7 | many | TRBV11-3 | TGTGCCAGCAGCTTACAAGGGGCGAACTACGAGCAGTACTTC | CASSLQGANYEQYF
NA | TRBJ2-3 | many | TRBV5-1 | TGCGCCAGCAGCTTTCGGCACGGCGATACGCAGTATTTT | CASSFRHGDTQYF
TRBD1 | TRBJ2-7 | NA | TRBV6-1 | TGTGCCTCCTATGATAGACAGGGGGACGTCAGCGAGCAGTACTTC | CASYDRQGDVSEQYF
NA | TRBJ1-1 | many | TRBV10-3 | TGTGCCATCGGACAGAGACCCATGAACACTGAAGCTTTCTTT | CAIGQRPMNTEAFF
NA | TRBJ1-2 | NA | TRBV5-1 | TGCGCCAGCAGCTTGTCCATGAACACTGATAGCCCTATACGGGAGGGTGGCTACACCTTC | CASSLSMNTDSPIREGGYTF
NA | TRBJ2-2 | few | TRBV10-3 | TGTGCCATCAGCGGAAACCTACTCAGGACAAGGACTGGTGACACCGGGGAGCTGTTTTTT | CAISGNLLRTRTGDTGELFF
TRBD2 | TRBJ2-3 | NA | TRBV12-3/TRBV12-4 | TGTGCCAGCAGCCCTAGGACTAGCACAGATACGCAGTTT | CASSPRTSTDTQF
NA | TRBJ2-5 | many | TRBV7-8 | TGTGCCAGCAGCTTAGCTGACTTCGGGGAGTACTTC | CASSLADFGEYF